This TCR beta chain emerged from a study of cytomegalovirus exposure and HLA in healthy donors. The primer mix had 60 Vbeta and 13 Jbeta primers. Here immunoSEQ multiplex PCR was the method, and the copy in TCRdb shows in-frame clones only, minus some. The sample contains about 130,000 clones, 80% of which appear only once. Per germline, CDR1 LNHDA and CDR2 SQIVND (reference sequence). This CDR3 contains 14 residues. The V and J ends lost 3 bases and 7 bases, in that order; junction bases with no gene match: 8. The V call is TRBV19, the J call TRBJ2-5; 7 positions agree with TRBD1. The clonotype was recovered from a woman aged 40 to 49 in good health and CMV-seronegative. The sequencing input was PBMCs. The CDR3 region has the DNA TGTGCCAGTAGTATGTCAGGGGGTAGTGGGACCCAGTACTTC. Translation gives CASSMSGGSGTQYF. The variable domain in full, with the rest retrieved from reference TRBV19 and TRBJ2-5, is DGGITQSPKYLFRKEGQNVTLSCEQNLNHDAMYWYRQDPGQGLRLIYYSQIVNDFQKGDIAEGYSVSREKKESFPLTVTSAQKNPTAFYLCASSMSGGSGTQYFGPGTRLLVL.